These 6 T cell receptor beta chains were sequenced from one sample in a study of cytomegalovirus exposure and HLA in healthy donors. The PCR used 60 Vbeta and 13 Jbeta primers. Measured with immunoSEQ multiplex PCR; TCRdb has only the in-frame clones, and not every one. The sample has around 230,000 clones; approximately 81% are singletons. The sequenced sample was PBMCs. These receptors all come from a girl aged 2 to 10 in good health and CMV-seronegative.

This clone was picked up one time. The V gene is TRBV5-6, the J gene TRBJ2-7; 13 bases fit TRBD2. Losses at the gene ends were 4 bases for V and 6 bases for J; bases not matched to a gene: 13. The CDR3 spans 17 residues. The germline CDR1 and CDR2 sequences are SGHDT and YYEEEE. The CDR3: CASSTTSGRDVSREQYF. In nucleotides, the CDR3 is TGTGCCAGCAGCACAACTAGCGGGAGGGATGTTAGCCGCGAGCAGTACTTC.

The rearrangement uses TRBV13 and TRBJ2-3, with D maybe TRBD1 (5 bases). The germline V and J ends were trimmed by 3 bases and 0 bases, with 7 bases remaining between them. The CDR3 extends over 14 amino acids. Germline CDR1 PRHDT, CDR2 FYEKMQ (reference sequence). As DNA, the CDR3 is TGTGCCAGCAGCTTCAGGGTCAGCACAGATACGCAGTATTTT. It translates to CASSFRVSTDTQYF.

Worth noting for this clone: Distinct nucleotide sequences in the sample also encode this CDR3. The chain carries TRBV5-1 and TRBJ1-2; TRBD1 matches 9 bases. The CDR3 sequence is 13 residues long. V lost 2 bases to trimming and J lost 6 bases; unmatched junction nucleotides: 2. Per germline, CDR1 SGHRS and CDR2 YFSETQ. CDR3 protein: CASSLQGADGYTF. CDR3 sequence (DNA): TGCGCCAGCAGCTTACAGGGGGCTGATGGCTACACCTTC.

The chain recombines TRBV5-5 with TRBJ1-2; no clear D gene. Germline CDR1 SGHKS, CDR2 YYEKEE (reference sequence). Trimming stripped 0 bases from V and 1 base from J, with 10 bases between. The CDR3 totals 15 residues. This chain's CDR3 is CASSLDGVFNYGYTF. CDR3 bases: TGTGCCAGCAGCTTGGACGGGGTTTTTAACTATGGCTACACCTTC.

This clone was picked up one time. The V and J genes are TRBV7-2 and TRBJ1-2, with D unclear. This CDR3 is built from 15 residues. The V gene's germline CDR1 is SGHTA and CDR2 FQGNSA. The ends were cut back, 1 base at V and 0 bases at J, with 9 bases in the middle. CDR3 sequence reads: CASSLVREANYGYTF. For the CDR3, the DNA is TGTGCCAGCAGCTTAGTGAGGGAGGCTAACTATGGCTACACCTTC.

The rearrangement uses TRBV6-6 and TRBJ2-7; 7 nucleotides match TRBD2. The CDR3 runs to 16 residues. Trimming cost V 4 bases and J 0 bases; bases outside gene matches: 9. CDR1 is MNHNY and CDR2 is SVGAGI in the germline V gene (reference sequence). The chain's CDR3 is CASSSLGSGASYEQYF. Here the CDR3 DNA reads TGTGCCAGCAGTTCTCTAGGAAGCGGGGCCTCCTACGAGCAGTACTTC.